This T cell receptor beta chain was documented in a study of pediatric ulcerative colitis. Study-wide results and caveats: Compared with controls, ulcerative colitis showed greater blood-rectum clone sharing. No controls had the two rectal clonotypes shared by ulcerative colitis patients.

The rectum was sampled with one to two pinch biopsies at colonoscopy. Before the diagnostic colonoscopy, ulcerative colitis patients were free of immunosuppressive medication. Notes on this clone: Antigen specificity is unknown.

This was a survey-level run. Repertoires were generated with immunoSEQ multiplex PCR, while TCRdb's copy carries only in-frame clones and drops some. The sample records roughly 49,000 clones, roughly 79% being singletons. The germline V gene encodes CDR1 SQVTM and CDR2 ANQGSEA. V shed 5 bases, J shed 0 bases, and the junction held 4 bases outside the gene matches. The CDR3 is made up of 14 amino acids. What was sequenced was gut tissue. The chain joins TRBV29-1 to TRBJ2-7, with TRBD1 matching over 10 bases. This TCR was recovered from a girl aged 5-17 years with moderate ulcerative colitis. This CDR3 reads CSVTGTGASYEQYF. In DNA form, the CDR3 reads TGCAGCGTTACCGGGACAGGGGCCTCCTACGAGCAGTACTTC.